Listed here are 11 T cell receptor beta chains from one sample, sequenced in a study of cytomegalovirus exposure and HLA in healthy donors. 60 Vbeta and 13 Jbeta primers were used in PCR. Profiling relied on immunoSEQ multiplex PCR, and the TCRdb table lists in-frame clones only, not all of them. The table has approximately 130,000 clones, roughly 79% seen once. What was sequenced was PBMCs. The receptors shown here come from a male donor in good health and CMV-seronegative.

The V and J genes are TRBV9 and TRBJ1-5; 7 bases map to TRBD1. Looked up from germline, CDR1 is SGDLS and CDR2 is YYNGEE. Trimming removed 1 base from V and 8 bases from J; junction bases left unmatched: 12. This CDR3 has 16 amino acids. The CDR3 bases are TGTGCCAGCAGCGTATACAGGGGTTGGGGGCAGGAGCCCCAGCATTTT. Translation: CASSVYRGWGQEPQHF. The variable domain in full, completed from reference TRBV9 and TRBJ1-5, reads DSGVTQTPKHLITATGQRVTLRCSPRSGDLSVYWYQQSLDQGLQFLIQYYNGEERAKGNILERFSAQQFPDLHSELNLSSLELGDSALYFCASSVYRGWGQEPQHFGDGTRLSIL.

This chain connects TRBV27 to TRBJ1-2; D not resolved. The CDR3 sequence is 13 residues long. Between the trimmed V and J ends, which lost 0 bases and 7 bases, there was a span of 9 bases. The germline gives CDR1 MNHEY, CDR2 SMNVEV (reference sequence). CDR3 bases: TGTGCCAGCAGTTTATCTTCAAGCCGTGGCTACACCTTC. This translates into CASSLSSSRGYTF.

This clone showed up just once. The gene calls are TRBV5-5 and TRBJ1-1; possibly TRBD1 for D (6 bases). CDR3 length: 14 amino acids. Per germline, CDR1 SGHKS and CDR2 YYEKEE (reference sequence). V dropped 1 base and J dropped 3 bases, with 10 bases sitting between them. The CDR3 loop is CASSLTGRDTEAFF. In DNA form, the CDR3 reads TGTGCCAGCAGCTTGACAGGGAGAGACACTGAAGCTTTCTTT.

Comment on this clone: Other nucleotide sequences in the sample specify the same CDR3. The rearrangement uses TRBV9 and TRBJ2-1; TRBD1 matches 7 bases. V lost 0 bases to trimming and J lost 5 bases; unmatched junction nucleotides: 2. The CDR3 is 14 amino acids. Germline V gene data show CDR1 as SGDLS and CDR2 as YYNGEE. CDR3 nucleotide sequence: TGTGCCAGCAGCGTAGGACAGGGCAACAATGAGCAGTTCTTC. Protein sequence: CASSVGQGNNEQFF.

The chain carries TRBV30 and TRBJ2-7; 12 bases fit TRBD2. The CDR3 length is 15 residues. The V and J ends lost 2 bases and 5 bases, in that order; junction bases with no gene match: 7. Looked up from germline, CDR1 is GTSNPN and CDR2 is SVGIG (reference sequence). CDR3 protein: CAWSLSSGGADEQYF. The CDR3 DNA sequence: TGTGCCTGGAGTCTATCTAGCGGGGGGGCGGACGAGCAGTACTTC.

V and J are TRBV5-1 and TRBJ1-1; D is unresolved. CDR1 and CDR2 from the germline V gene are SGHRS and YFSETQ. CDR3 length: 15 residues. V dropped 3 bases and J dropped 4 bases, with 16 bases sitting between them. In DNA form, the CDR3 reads TGCGCCAGCAGCTCGATGGGAAGCGGCGGCACTGAAGCTTTCTTT. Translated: CASSSMGSGGTEAFF.

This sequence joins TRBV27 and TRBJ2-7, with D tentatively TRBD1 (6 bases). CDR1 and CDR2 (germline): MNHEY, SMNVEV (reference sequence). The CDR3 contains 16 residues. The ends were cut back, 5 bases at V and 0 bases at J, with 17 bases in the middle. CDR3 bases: TGTGCCAGCAGTCCGGGACACCCTTCCCCCTCCTACGAGCAGTACTTC. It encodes CASSPGHPSPSYEQYF.

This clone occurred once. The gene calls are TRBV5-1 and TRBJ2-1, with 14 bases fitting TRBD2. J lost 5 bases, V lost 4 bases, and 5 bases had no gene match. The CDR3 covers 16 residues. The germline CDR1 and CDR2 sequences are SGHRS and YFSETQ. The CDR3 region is CASSPTSGGDNNEQFF. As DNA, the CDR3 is TGCGCCAGCAGCCCGACTAGCGGGGGGGATAACAATGAGCAGTTCTTC. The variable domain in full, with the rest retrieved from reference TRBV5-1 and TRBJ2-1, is KAGVTQTPRYLIKTRGQQVTLSCSPISGHRSVSWYQQTPGQGLQFLFEYFSETQRNKGNFPGRFSGRQFSNSRSEMNVSTLELGDSALYLCASSPTSGGDNNEQFFGPGTRLTVL.

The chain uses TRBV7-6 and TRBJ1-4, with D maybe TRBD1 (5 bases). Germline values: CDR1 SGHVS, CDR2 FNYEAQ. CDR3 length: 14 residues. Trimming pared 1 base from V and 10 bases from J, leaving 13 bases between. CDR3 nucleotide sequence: TGTGCCAGCAGCTTAGAGGGCAGCCAGGGAAAACTGTTTTTT. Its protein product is CASSLEGSQGKLFF.

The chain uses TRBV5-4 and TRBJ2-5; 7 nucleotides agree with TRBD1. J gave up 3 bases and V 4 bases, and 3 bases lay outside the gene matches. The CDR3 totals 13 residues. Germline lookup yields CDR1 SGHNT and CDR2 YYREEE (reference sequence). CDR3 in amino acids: CASSPDREETQYF. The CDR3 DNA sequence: TGTGCCAGCAGCCCCGACAGGGAAGAGACCCAGTACTTC. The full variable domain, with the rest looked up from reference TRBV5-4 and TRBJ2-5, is ETGVTQSPTHLIKTRGQQVTLRCSSQSGHNTVSWYQQALGQGPQFIFQYYREEENGRGNFPPRFSGLQFPNYSSELNVNALELDDSALYLCASSPDREETQYFGPGTRLLVL.

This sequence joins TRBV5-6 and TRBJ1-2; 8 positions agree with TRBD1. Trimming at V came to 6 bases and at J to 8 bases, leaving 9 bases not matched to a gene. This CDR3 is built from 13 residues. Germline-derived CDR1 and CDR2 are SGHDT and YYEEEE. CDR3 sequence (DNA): TGTGCCAGCATAGGACAGGGCGTGGGGGGCTACACCTTC. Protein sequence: CASIGQGVGGYTF.